The 27 T cell receptor beta chains below were found in one sample sequenced in a study of beta chain features in type 1 diabetes. Sequenced material consisted of expressed TCRB transcripts (all of the isolated RNA was reverse transcribed). The assay was immunoSEQ multiplex PCR, and TCRdb's table has in-frame clones only and misses some. The sample shows under 450,000 clones, about 15% of them seen only once. The sample consisted of naive CD4+ T cells from blood. The receptors were gathered from a man aged 25 to 45 in good health.

This chain joins TRBV30 and TRBJ2-1; D is ambiguous. This CDR3 has 12 amino acids. Trimming left V 3 bases short and J 9 bases short, with 12 bases between. Per germline, CDR1 GTSNPN and CDR2 SVGIG (reference sequence). The CDR3 nucleotides are TGTGCCTGGAGAACAGTGCCGGGTGAGCAGTTCTTC. Translating gives CAWRTVPGEQFF.

The chain joins TRBV5-1 to TRBJ2-7; D is undetermined. From germline, CDR1 is SGHRS and CDR2 YFSETQ. The CDR3 has 10 amino acids. Trimming removed 6 bases from V and 0 bases from J, with 1 base in between. The CDR3 nucleotides are TGCGCCAGCACCTCCTACGAGCAGTACGTC. It codes for CASTSYEQYV.

The V call is TRBV5-6, the J call TRBJ2-5; 15 nucleotides match TRBD2. The J segment lost 5 bases and the V segment lost 3 bases, leaving 2 bases of the junction unmatched. The V gene's germline CDR1 is SGHDT and CDR2 YYEEEE. CDR3 length equals 15 residues. In DNA form, the CDR3 reads TGTGCCAGCAGCTCCGGGACTAGCGGGAGGGAGACCCAGTACTTC. As protein: CASSSGTSGRETQYF.

This rearrangement joins TRBV5-4 to TRBJ2-3, with D unresolved. This CDR3 is 15 amino acids long. Trimming stripped 1 base from V and 4 bases from J, with 13 bases between. In germline, CDR1 is SGHNT, CDR2 YYREEE (reference sequence). In DNA form, the CDR3 reads TGTGCCAGCAGCTTGAATATTTTGGCGCCAGATACGCAGTATTTT. Its translation: CASSLNILAPDTQYF.

The rearrangement joins TRBV27 to TRBJ2-3; D remains unclear. Trimming took off 6 bases at V and 5 bases at J, with 18 bases between the two ends. The CDR3 runs to 15 residues. Germline assignment: CDR1 MNHEY and CDR2 SMNVEV (reference sequence). The chain's CDR3 is CASSPEALRKDTQYF. The CDR3 DNA is TGTGCCAGCAGCCCGGAAGCCCTACGTAAAGATACGCAGTATTTT.

The chain employs TRBV7-8 and TRBJ2-5, with 12 bases that match TRBD2. This CDR3 has 16 amino acids. Unmatched junction bases numbered 6, after V lost 5 bases and J lost 2 bases. Germline V lookup: CDR1 SGHVS, CDR2 FQNEAQ. CDR3 DNA: TGTGCCAGCAGCCCAAGACTAGCGGGAGATCAAGAGACCCAGTACTTC. Its protein product is CASSPRLAGDQETQYF.

About this clone: Germline is not matched at one junction end, which may reflect a read error. The chain uses TRBV25-1 and TRBJ2-7, with D unclear. The CDR3 has 11 amino acids. From germline, CDR1 is MGHDK and CDR2 SYGVNS. In DNA, the CDR3 is TGCGCAATCGCAGACTTAAGCGAGCAGTACTTC. Translating it yields CAIADLSEQYF.

The chain links TRBV28 to TRBJ2-1, with D perhaps matching TRBD1 or TRBD2 (5 bases each). The CDR3 contains 15 residues. V lost 7 bases and J 6 bases, leaving 19 bases between the germline ends. Germline values: CDR1 MDHEN, CDR2 SYDVKM. The CDR3 sequence is CASNEIRGQINEQFF. As DNA, the CDR3 is TGTGCCAGCAATGAGATCCGGGGCCAAATCAATGAGCAGTTCTTC.

The chain recombines TRBV7-9 with TRBJ1-1; a weak D match, TRBD1 (5 bases). This CDR3 has 14 amino acids. Germline V lookup: CDR1 SEHNR, CDR2 FQNEAQ (reference sequence). V lost 4 bases and J lost 2, with 11 bases in between. CDR3 DNA sequence: TGTGCCAGCAGCTCAGTCAGGGCCAACACTGAAGCTTTCTTT. Protein sequence: CASSSVRANTEAFF.

In its sample, this clone was seen a few times. V is TRBV7-2 and J is TRBJ2-1; 9 bases line up with TRBD2. CDR3 length equals 15 residues. Unmatched junction bases numbered 6, after V lost 5 bases and J lost 4 bases. CDR1 and CDR2 from the germline V gene are SGHTA and FQGNSA. The CDR3 is CASSTGTSKYNEQFF. The CDR3 DNA reads as TGTGCCAGCAGCACCGGGACTAGCAAGTACAATGAGCAGTTCTTC.

This clone was observed a few times. The chain links TRBV7-9 to TRBJ2-5, with D tentatively TRBD2 (6 bases). Germline values: CDR1 SEHNR, CDR2 FQNEAQ (reference sequence). The V and J ends lost 1 base and 2 bases respectively, with 11 bases between them. The CDR3 contains 15 residues. The CDR3 DNA follows: TGTGCCAGCAGCTTAGACGGCGGGACGCAAGAGACCCAGTACTTC. Translation: CASSLDGGTQETQYF.

This chain connects TRBV7-2 to TRBJ2-7, with no clear D. With 4 bases removed from V and 7 bases from J, the gap between germline ends came to 14 bases. Germline CDR1 and CDR2: SGHTA and FQGNSA. The CDR3 extends over 13 amino acids. As DNA, the CDR3 is TGTGCCAGCAGCTCCGGACCCAGCCTGGAGCAGTACGTC. Amino acid sequence: CASSSGPSLEQYV.

Of note for this clone: It may be a read error: a sequence one base away is much more abundant. V gene TRBV6-5 combines with J gene TRBJ2-5; no clear D. Between the trimmed V and J ends, which lost 5 bases and 3 bases, there was a span of 4 bases. The CDR3 sequence is 11 residues long. Germline CDR1 reads MNHEY; CDR2 reads SVGAGI. The CDR3 is CASSQEETQYF. CDR3 DNA sequence: TGTGCCAGCAGTCAAGAAGAGACCCAGTACTTC.

The chain carries TRBV29-1 and TRBJ1-5; D remains ambiguous. V lost 4 bases and J lost 2, with 9 bases in between. From germline, CDR1 is SQVTM and CDR2 ANQGSEA. This CDR3 comprises 13 residues. The CDR3 protein is CSVGQNGNQPQHF. CDR3 coding DNA: TGCAGCGTTGGGCAGAACGGCAATCAGCCCCAGCATTTT.

The V and J genes are TRBV10-3 and TRBJ1-6; no clear D. V lost 10 bases to trimming and J lost 9 bases, with 19 bases between them. Germline V lookup: CDR1 ENHRY, CDR2 SYGVKD. This CDR3 is built from 14 residues. For the CDR3, the DNA is TGTGCCAGCTCGGGTATGGAGGGCGTTTCACCCCTCCACTTT. Amino acid sequence: CASSGMEGVSPLHF.

This clone has just a few counts. The chain carries TRBV19 and TRBJ2-1, with 8 bases that match TRBD1. V shed 2 bases and J 3 bases; nucleotides not matched to a gene: 6. The CDR3 extends over 16 amino acids. The germline CDR1 and CDR2 sequences are LNHDA and SQIVND (reference sequence). The CDR3 sequence is CASSISGTGFYNEQFF. CDR3 DNA sequence: TGTGCCAGTAGTATAAGTGGGACAGGTTTCTACAATGAGCAGTTCTTC.

This clone was picked up a small number of times. V and J are TRBV25-1 and TRBJ1-5; D unclear. Trimming shortened V by 1 base and J by 4 bases, and 5 bases separated the two germline ends. This CDR3 spans 13 amino acids. The germline V gene encodes CDR1 MGHDK and CDR2 SYGVNS. The CDR3 spells CASSEFSNQPQHF. CDR3 in DNA: TGTGCCAGCAGTGAATTTTCAAATCAGCCCCAGCATTTT.

The gene calls are TRBV28 and TRBJ2-1; D is unresolved. The CDR3 is 11 residues long. The V gene's germline CDR1 is MDHEN and CDR2 SYDVKM. V lost 2 bases, J lost 5 bases, and 1 base lay in between. CDR3 in DNA: TGTGCCAGCAGTTTACACAATGAGCAGTTCTTC. Protein sequence: CASSLHNEQFF. The full variable domain, rest sourced from reference TRBV28 and TRBJ2-1, is DVKVTQSSRYLVKRTGEKVFLECVQDMDHENMFWYRQDPGLGLRLIYFSYDVKMKEKGDIPEGYSVSREKKERFSLILESASTNQTSMYLCASSLHNEQFFGPGTRLTVL.

The V and J genes are TRBV13 and TRBJ1-2; D unresolved. The CDR3 loop spans 20 amino acids. V dropped 7 bases and J dropped 3 bases, with 33 bases sitting between them. Germline V gene sequence: CDR1 PRHDT, CDR2 FYEKMQ (reference sequence). Here the CDR3 DNA reads TGTGCCAGCAACATATACGCGTGGAAGCAAACGAGTGGAGGATACTATGGCTACACCTTC. Translation: CASNIYAWKQTSGGYYGYTF.

Written as DNA, the CDR3 is TGTGCCAGCAGCACGGGGGACAGCAAATTGGAGCAGTACTTC. Protein: CASSTGDSKLEQYF. The chain employs TRBV7-9 and TRBJ2-7, with a possible D match to TRBD1 (7 bases). There are 14 residues in the CDR3. The germline gives CDR1 SEHNR, CDR2 FQNEAQ (reference sequence). The germline V and J ends were trimmed by 5 bases and 7 bases, with 18 bases remaining between them.

The gene calls are TRBV4-1 and TRBJ2-5; tentative D call: TRBD2 (6 bases). Germline assignment: CDR1 MGHRA and CDR2 YSYEKL. This CDR3 is 17 amino acids long. The ends were cut back, 0 bases at V and 4 bases at J, with 18 bases in the middle. CDR3 loop: CASSQEVTGVKGETQYF. DNA of the CDR3: TGCGCCAGCAGCCAAGAAGTGACGGGAGTTAAAGGAGAGACCCAGTACTTC.

CDR3 sequence (DNA): TGTGCCTGGAGTCCTGGACAGGGTAGTCAGCCCCAGCATTTT. Protein sequence: CAWSPGQGSQPQHF. The chain has TRBV30 and TRBJ1-5; the match to TRBD1 covers 8 bases. This CDR3 region has 14 residues. Germline V lookup: CDR1 GTSNPN, CDR2 SVGIG (reference sequence). Trimming took 2 bases from V and 6 from J; bases not matched to a gene: 6.

The rearrangement joins TRBV7-7 to TRBJ2-5; TRBD2 agrees at 9 bases. Germline V gene data show CDR1 as SSHAT and CDR2 as FNYEAQ (reference sequence). The junction had 7 bases not matched to a gene; V was cut back by 5 bases and J by 0 bases. This CDR3 spans 16 amino acids. The DNA for the CDR3 is TGTGCCAGCAGCCGTGGGACTAGCTGGGACCAAGAGACCCAGTACTTC. Protein: CASSRGTSWDQETQYF.

The gene calls are TRBV5-1 and TRBJ1-2; no clear D. The V and J ends lost 0 bases and 4 bases respectively, with 10 bases between them. CDR3 length equals 14 residues. Germline V gene lookup returns CDR1 SGHRS and CDR2 YFSETQ. CDR3 DNA sequence: TGCGCCAGCAGCTTGGGGTCGGGAGGCTATGGCTACACCTTC. Translating gives CASSLGSGGYGYTF.

The chain combines TRBV2 with TRBJ2-1, with D unresolved. There are 12 residues in the CDR3. The germline CDR1 and CDR2 sequences are SNHLY and FYNNEI. Trimming pared 6 bases from V and 7 bases from J, leaving 10 bases between. The chain's CDR3 is CASSESKNEQFF. CDR3 in DNA: TGTGCCAGCAGCGAATCCAAGAATGAGCAGTTCTTC.

V gene TRBV15 combines with J gene TRBJ2-3, with D maybe TRBD1 (6 bases). The V end lost 0 bases, the J end lost 2 bases, and 21 bases lay between the germline ends. The V gene's germline CDR1 is LNHNV and CDR2 YYDKDF (reference sequence). This CDR3 region has 19 residues. CDR3 loop: CATSRDSPSGATITDTQYF. The CDR3 region has the DNA TGTGCCACCAGCAGAGATTCACCCTCAGGGGCGACTATCACAGATACGCAGTATTTT. The complete variable domain, with remaining parts taken from reference TRBV15 and TRBJ2-3, reads DAMVIQNPRYQVTQFGKPVTLSCSQTLNHNVMYWYQQKSSQAPKLLFHYYDKDFNNEADTPDNFQSRRPNTSFCFLDIRSPGLGDTAMYLCATSRDSPSGATITDTQYFGPGTRLTVL.

This clone was counted only a few times. The chain employs TRBV30 and TRBJ1-1; D possibly corresponds to TRBD1 (5 bases). The CDR3 covers 13 residues. CDR1 and CDR2 (germline): GTSNPN, SVGIG (reference sequence). Between the trimmed V and J ends, which lost 5 bases and 7 bases, there was a span of 17 bases. The CDR3 region has the DNA TGTGCCTGGGAGTACGGGGCCAACCTTGAAGCTTTCTTT. Its protein is CAWEYGANLEAFF.